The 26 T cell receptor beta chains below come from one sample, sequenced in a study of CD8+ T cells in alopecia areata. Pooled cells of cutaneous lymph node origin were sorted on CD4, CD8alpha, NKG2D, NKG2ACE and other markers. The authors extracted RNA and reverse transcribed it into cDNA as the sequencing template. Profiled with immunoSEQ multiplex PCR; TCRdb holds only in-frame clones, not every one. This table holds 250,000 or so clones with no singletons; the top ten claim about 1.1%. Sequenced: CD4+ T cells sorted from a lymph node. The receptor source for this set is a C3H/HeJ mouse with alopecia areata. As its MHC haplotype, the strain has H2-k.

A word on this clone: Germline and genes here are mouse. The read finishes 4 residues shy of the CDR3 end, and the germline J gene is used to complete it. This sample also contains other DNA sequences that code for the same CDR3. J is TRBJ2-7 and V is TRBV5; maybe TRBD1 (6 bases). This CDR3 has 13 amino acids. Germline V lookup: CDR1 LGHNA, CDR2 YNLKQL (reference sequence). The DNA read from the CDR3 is TGTGCCAGCAGCCAAGGGGGACAATAT. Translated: CASSQGGQY. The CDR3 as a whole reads CASSQGGQYEQYF.

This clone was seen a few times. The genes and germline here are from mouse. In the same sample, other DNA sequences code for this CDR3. Partial CDR3 DNA: TGTGCCAGCAGTCCTGGGGACAGTCAAGAC. Translating it yields CASSPGDSQD. In full, the CDR3 is CASSPGDSQDTQYF. The chain recombines TRBV14 with TRBJ2-5; maybe TRBD1 (7 bases). The read ends 4 residues before the CDR3 terminus; that terminus is restored from the germline J gene. Per the germline V gene, CDR1 is SGHDT and CDR2 is FRDEAV. CDR3 length equals 14 residues. The ends were cut back, 4 bases at V and 3 bases at J, with 12 bases in the middle.

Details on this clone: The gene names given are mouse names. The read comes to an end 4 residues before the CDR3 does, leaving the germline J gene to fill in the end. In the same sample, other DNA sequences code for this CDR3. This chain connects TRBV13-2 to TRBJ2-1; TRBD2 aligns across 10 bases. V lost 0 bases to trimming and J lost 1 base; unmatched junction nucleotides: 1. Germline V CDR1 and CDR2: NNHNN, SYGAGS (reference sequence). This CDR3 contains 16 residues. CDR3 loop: CASGDAGLGNYAEQFF. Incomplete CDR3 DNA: TGTGCCAGCGGTGATGCGGGACTGGGGAACTATGCT.

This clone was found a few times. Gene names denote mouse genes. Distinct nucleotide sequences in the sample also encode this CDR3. The CDR3 sequence: CASSMRGGYAEQFF. The CDR3 bases that were read are TGTGCCAGCAGTATGAGGGGTGGCTATGCT. The chain has TRBV19 and TRBJ2-1, with D possibly TRBD1 on 5 matching bases. Read data end 4 residues before the CDR3 end; the end is taken from the germline J gene. The CDR3 contains 14 residues. Trimming cost V 2 bases and J 3 bases, with 9 bases left between them. The germline CDR1 and CDR2 sequences are FNHDT and SITEND (reference sequence).

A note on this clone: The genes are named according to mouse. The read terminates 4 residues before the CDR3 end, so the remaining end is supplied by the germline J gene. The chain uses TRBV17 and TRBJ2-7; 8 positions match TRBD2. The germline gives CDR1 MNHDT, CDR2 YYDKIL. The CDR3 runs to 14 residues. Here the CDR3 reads CASSRAWGAYEQYF. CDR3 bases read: TGTGCTAGCAGTAGAGCCTGGGGGGCGTAT. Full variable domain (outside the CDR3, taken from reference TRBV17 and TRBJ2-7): DTTVKQNPRYKLARVGKPVNLICSQTMNHDTMYWYQKKPNQAPKLLLFYYDKILNREADTFEKFQSSRPNNSFCSLYIGSAGLEYSAMYLCASSRAWGAYEQYFGPGTRLTVL.

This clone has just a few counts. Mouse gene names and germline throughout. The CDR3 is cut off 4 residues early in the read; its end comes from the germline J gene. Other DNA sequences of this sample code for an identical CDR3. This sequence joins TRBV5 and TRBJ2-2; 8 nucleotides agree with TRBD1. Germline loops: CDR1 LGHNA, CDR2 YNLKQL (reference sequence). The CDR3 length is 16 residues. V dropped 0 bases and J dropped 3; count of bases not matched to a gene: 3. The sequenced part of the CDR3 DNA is TGTGCCAGCAGCCAAGACAGGGGGCGCGACACCGGG. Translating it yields CASSQDRGRDTG. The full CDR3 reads CASSQDRGRDTGQLYF.

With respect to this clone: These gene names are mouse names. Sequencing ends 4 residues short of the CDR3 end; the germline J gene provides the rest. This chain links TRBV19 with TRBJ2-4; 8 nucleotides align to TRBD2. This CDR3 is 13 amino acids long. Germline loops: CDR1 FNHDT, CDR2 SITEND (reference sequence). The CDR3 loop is CASSIGTGNTLYF. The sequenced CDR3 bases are TGTGCCAGCAGTATCGGGACTGGAAAC.

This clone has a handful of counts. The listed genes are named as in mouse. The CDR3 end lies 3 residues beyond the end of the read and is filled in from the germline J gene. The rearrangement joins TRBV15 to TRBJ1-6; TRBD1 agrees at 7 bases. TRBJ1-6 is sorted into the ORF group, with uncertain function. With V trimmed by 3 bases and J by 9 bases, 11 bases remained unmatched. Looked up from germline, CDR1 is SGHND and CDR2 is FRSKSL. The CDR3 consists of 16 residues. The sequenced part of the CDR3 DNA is TGTGCCAGCAGTTTGTGGGACAGCGAGGGAGGTTCGCCC. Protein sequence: CASSLWDSEGGSP. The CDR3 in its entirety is CASSLWDSEGGSPLYF.

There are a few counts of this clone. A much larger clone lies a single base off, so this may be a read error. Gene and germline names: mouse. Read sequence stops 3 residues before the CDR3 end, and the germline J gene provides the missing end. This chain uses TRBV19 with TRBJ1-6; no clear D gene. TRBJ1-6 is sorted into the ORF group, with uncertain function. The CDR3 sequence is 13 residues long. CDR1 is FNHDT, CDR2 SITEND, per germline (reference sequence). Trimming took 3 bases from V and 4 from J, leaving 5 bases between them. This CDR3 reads CASSNRYNSPLYF. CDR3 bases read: TGTGCCAGCAGTAACAGATATAATTCGCCC.

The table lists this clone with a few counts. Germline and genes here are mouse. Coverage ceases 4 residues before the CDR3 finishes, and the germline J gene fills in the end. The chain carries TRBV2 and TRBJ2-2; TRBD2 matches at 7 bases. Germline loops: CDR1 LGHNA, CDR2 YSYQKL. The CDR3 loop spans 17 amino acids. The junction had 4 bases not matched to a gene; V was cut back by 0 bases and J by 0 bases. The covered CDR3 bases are TGTGCCAGCAGCCAAGATAACTGGGGAGCAAACACCGGG. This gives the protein CASSQDNWGANTG. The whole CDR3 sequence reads CASSQDNWGANTGQLYF.

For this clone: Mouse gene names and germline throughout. The CDR3 loop is CARSGVNTGQLYF. The DNA read from the CDR3 is TGTGCTAGATCTGGGGTAAACACCGGG. The gene calls are TRBV29 and TRBJ2-2; possible D gene TRBD2, 6 bases. The read finishes 4 residues shy of the CDR3 end, and the germline J gene is used to complete it. V shed 9 bases and J shed 1 base, with 9 bases lying between them. Germline V gene lookup returns CDR1 MSHET and CDR2 SYDVDS. This CDR3 has 13 residues.

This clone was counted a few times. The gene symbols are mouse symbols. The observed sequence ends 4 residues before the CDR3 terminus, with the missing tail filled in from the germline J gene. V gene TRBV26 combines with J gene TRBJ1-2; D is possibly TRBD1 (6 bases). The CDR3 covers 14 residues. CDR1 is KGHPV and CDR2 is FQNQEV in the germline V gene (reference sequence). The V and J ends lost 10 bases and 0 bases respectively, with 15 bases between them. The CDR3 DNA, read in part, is TGTGCCAACATCGGGACACATGCAAACTCC. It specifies CANIGTHANS. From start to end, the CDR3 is CANIGTHANSDYTF.

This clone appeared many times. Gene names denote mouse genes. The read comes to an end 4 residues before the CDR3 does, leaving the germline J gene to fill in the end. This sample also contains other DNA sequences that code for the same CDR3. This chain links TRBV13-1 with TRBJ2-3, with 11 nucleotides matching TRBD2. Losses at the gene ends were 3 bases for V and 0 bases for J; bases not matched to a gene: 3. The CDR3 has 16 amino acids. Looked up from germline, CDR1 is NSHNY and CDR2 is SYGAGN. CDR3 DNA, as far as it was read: TGTGCCAGCAGTGGGACTGGGGGGTCTAGTGCAGAA. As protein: CASSGTGGSSAE. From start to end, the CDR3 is CASSGTGGSSAETLYF.

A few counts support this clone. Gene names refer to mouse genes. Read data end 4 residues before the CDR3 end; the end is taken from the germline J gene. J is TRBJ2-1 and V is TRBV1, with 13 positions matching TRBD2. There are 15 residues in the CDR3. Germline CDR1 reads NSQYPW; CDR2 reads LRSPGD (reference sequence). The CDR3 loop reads CTCSEDWGGATEQFF. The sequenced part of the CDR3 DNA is TGCACCTGCAGTGAGGACTGGGGGGGCGCGACT.

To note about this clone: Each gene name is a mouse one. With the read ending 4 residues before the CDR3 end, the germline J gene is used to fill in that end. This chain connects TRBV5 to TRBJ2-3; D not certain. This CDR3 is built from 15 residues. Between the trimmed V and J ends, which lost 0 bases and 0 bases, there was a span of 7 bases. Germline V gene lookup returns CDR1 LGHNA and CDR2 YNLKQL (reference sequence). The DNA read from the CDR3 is TGTGCCAGCAGCCAAGACAAAACTAGTGCAGAA. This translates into CASSQDKTSAE. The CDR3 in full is CASSQDKTSAETLYF.

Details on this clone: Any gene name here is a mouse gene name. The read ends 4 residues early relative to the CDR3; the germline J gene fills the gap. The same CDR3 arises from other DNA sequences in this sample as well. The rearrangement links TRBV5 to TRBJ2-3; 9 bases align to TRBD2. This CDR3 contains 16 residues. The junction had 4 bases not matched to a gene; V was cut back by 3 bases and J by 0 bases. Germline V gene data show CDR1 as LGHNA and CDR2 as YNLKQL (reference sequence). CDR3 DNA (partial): TGTGCCAGCAGCCAGAGGACTGGGGCTAGTGCAGAA. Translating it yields CASSQRTGASAE. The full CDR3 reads CASSQRTGASAETLYF.

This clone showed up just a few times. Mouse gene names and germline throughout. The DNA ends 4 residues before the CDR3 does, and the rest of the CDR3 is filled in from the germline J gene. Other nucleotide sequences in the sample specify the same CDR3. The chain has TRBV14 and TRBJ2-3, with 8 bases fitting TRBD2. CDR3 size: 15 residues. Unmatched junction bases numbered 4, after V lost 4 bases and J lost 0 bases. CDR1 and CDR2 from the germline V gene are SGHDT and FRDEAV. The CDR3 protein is CASSLGGPSAETLYF. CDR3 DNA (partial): TGTGCCAGCAGTCTGGGGGGCCCTAGTGCAGAA.

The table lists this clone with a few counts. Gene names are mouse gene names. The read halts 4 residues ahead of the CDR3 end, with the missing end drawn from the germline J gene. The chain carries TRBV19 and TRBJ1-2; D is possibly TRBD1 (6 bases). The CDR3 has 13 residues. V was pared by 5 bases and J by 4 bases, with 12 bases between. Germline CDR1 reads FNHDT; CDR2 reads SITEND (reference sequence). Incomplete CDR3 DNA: TGTGCCAGCAGAAACAGGGAGGGCTCC. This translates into CASRNREGS. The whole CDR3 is CASRNREGSDYTF.

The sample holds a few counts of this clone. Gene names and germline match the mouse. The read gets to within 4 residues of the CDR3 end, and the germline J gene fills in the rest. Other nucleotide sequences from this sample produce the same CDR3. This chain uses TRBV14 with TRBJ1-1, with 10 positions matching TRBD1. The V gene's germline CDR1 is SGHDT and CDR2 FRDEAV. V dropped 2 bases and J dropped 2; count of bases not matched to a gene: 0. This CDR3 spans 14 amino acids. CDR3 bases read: TGTGCCAGCAGTTTGACAGGGGGCAACACA. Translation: CASSLTGGNT. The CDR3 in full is CASSLTGGNTEVFF. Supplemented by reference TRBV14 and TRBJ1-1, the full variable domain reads EAGVTQSPRYAVLQEGQAVSFWCDPISGHDTLYWYQQPRDQGPQLLVYFRDEAVIDNSQLPSDRFSAVRPKGTNSTLKIQSAKQGDTATYLCASSLTGGNTEVFFGKGTRLTVV.

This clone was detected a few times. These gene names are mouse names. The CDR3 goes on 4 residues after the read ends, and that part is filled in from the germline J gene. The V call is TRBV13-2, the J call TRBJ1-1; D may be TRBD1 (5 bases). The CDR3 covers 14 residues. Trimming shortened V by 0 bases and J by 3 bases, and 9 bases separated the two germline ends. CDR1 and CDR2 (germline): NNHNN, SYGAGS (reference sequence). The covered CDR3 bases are TGTGCCAGCGGTGATGCCAGGGAGTACACA. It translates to CASGDAREYT. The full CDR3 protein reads CASGDAREYTEVFF.

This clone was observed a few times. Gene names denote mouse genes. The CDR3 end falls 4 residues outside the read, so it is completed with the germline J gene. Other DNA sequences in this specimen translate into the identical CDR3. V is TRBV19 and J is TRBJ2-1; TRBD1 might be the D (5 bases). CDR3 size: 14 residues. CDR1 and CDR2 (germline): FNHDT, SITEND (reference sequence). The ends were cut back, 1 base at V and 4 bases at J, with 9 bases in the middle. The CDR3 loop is CASSIKGVYAEQFF. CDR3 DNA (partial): TGTGCCAGCAGTATAAAAGGGGTGTATGCT.

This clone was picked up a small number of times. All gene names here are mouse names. CDR3 sequence: CTCSADYRGQDTQYF. The CDR3 bases that were read are TGCACCTGCAGTGCAGATTACAGGGGGCAAGAC. This sequence joins TRBV1 and TRBJ2-5; 8 bases line up with TRBD1. The CDR3 end is not reached by the read, which stops 4 residues before it; the germline J gene fills it in. Germline-derived CDR1 and CDR2 are NSQYPW and LRSPGD (reference sequence). V lost 0 bases to trimming and J lost 3 bases; unmatched junction nucleotides: 2. This CDR3 is built from 15 residues.

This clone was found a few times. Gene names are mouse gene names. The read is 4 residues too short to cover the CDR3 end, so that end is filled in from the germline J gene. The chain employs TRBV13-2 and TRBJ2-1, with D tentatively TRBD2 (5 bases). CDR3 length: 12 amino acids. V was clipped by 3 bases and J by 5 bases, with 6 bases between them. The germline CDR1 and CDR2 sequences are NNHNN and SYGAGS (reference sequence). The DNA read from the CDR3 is TGTGCCAGCGGTGGACTGCATGCT. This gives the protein CASGGLHA. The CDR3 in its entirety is CASGGLHAEQFF.

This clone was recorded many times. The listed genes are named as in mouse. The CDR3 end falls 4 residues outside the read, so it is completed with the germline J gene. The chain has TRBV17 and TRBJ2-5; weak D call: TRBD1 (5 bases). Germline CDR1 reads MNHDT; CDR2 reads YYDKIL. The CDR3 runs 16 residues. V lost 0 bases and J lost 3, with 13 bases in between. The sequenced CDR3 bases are TGTGCTAGCAGTAGAGATCCGCCAGACAGTCAAGAC. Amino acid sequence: CASSRDPPDSQD. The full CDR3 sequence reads CASSRDPPDSQDTQYF.

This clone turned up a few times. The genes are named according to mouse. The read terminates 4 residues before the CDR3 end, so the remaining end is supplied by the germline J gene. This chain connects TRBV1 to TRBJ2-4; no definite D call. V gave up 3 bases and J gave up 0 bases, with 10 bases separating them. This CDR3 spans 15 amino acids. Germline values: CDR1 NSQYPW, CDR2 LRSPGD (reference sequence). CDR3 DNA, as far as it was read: TGCACCTGCAGTGCTCCAGGAAATAGTCAAAAC. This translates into CTCSAPGNSQN. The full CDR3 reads CTCSAPGNSQNTLYF.

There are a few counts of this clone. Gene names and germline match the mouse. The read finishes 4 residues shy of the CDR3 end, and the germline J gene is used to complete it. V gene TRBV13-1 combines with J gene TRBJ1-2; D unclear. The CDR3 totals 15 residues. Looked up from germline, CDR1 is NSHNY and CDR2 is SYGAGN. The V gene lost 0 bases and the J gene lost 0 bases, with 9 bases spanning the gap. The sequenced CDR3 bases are TGTGCCAGCAGTGATGGTATCAACACAAACTCC. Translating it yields CASSDGINTNS. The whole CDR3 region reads CASSDGINTNSDYTF.